One sample yielded the 12 T cell receptor beta chains listed below, sequenced in a study of T cells in tumors after PD-1 blockade. Libraries were prepared by immunoSEQ multiplex PCR; TCRdb keeps only in-frame clonotypes and omits some of them. The data hold more than 20,000 clones, with around 80% observed a single time. This material consisted of PBMCs, taken before anti-PD-1 treatment. All receptors come from a human donor with basal cell carcinoma.

The chain couples TRBV9 to TRBJ2-5; 11 positions agree with TRBD2. The CDR3 loop spans 17 amino acids. Unmatched junction bases numbered 7, after V lost 1 base and J lost 2 bases. The germline CDR1 and CDR2 sequences are SGDLS and YYNGEE. DNA of the CDR3: TGTGCCAGCAGCGTATCGAGACTAGCGGGGAGACAAGAGACCCAGTACTTC. Encoded protein: CASSVSRLAGRQETQYF.

This sequence joins TRBV7-3 and TRBJ1-1; a weak D match, TRBD1 (6 bases). CDR3 length equals 13 residues. With 1 base removed from V and 11 bases from J, the gap between germline ends came to 14 bases. CDR1 is SGHTA and CDR2 is FQGTGA in the germline V gene. CDR3 protein: CASSLSLDSSAFF. The DNA of the CDR3 is TGTGCCAGCAGCTTAAGCCTGGACAGTTCGGCTTTCTTT.

The chain uses TRBV6-6 and TRBJ2-1, with 7 nucleotides matching TRBD2. Germline CDR1 MNHNY, CDR2 SVGAGI (reference sequence). Trimming cost V 5 bases and J 12 bases; bases outside gene matches: 10. This CDR3 has 13 residues. The CDR3 DNA reads TGTGCCAGCAGTGCCGCCCTAGGGAGGGGGCAGTTCTTC. It encodes CASSAALGRGQFF.

This clone appeared once. The identical CDR3 is also encoded by other nucleotide sequences in the sample. The rearrangement joins TRBV2 to TRBJ2-1, with 8 bases that match TRBD2. The CDR3 is 19 amino acids. Unmatched junction bases numbered 21, after V lost 11 bases and J lost 0 bases. Germline CDR1 and CDR2: SNHLY and FYNNEI. The CDR3 region is CAPSYGGAGVGSSYNEQFF. For the CDR3, the DNA is TGTGCCCCCAGTTACGGGGGGGCGGGGGTGGGGAGCTCCTACAATGAGCAGTTCTTC.

The V and J genes are TRBV6-6 and TRBJ2-4, with 7 bases identical to TRBD1. CDR3 length equals 14 residues. CDR1 MNHNY and CDR2 SVGAGI come from the germline V gene (reference sequence). V lost 6 bases and J lost 5; bases outside the gene matches: 7. This CDR3 reads CASSPDRAQNIQYF. In DNA form, the CDR3 reads TGTGCCAGCAGCCCCGACAGGGCCCAAAACATTCAGTACTTC.

V is TRBV6-5 and J is TRBJ1-5; no reliable D call. The CDR3 spans 14 residues. The V end was cut by 7 bases, the J end by 2 bases, with 12 bases between. Germline V CDR1 and CDR2: MNHEY, SVGAGI. The CDR3 DNA sequence: TGTGCCAGCAATCGGGCCGGCGGCAATCAGCCCCAGCATTTT. It is translated as CASNRAGGNQPQHF.

In DNA form, the CDR3 reads TGTGCCAGCAGGGCCGGGACAGCTAATGAAAAACTGTTTTTT. Amino acids: CASRAGTANEKLFF. This chain joins TRBV5-4 and TRBJ1-4; 7 bases align to TRBD1. V shed 5 bases, J shed 3 bases, and the junction held 4 bases outside the gene matches. The CDR3 contains 14 residues. Germline CDR1 and CDR2: SGHNT and YYREEE (reference sequence).

This clone was observed once. The genes are TRBV29-1 and TRBJ1-6, with 7 nucleotides matching TRBD1. This CDR3 is built from 13 residues. With V trimmed by 7 bases and J by 9 bases, 9 bases remained unmatched. Germline CDR1 SQVTM, CDR2 ANQGSEA. The CDR3 is CSGQTGPGSPLHF. The CDR3, as DNA: TGCAGCGGGCAGACAGGGCCAGGTTCACCCCTCCACTTT.

This chain links TRBV9 with TRBJ1-4, with 7 positions matching TRBD1. The CDR3 runs to 15 residues. With 4 bases clipped from V and 8 bases from J, the junction kept 11 bases outside the gene matches. Germline values: CDR1 SGDLS, CDR2 YYNGEE. CDR3 bases: TGTGCCAGCAGCCCTCTTGACAGGGTAGGAGAAAAACTGTTTTTT. Translated: CASSPLDRVGEKLFF.

The chain is built from TRBV3-1 (or the pseudogene TRBV3-2) and TRBJ2-1, with 14 bases aligning to TRBD2. The CDR3 extends over 16 amino acids. Germline CDR1 and CDR2: LGHDT and YNNKEL (reference sequence). V trimming: 4 bases; J trimming: 8 bases; junction bases outside the gene matches: 7. The CDR3 DNA follows: TGTGCCAGCAGCCTAGGGACTAGCGGGAGATTAGATGAGCAGTTCTTC. It is translated as CASSLGTSGRLDEQFF.

This clone appeared once. The chain links TRBV6-6 to TRBJ2-1; 9 bases match TRBD2. J lost 5 bases, V lost 5 bases, and 10 bases had no gene match. The CDR3 extends over 16 amino acids. The germline V gene has CDR1 MNHNY and CDR2 SVGAGI (reference sequence). Here the CDR3 DNA reads TGTGCCAGCAGTCGAGAGACTAGCGGAGGGAACAATGAGCAGTTCTTC. Encoded protein: CASSRETSGGNNEQFF.

V is TRBV7-2 and J is TRBJ2-5; 9 bases are a match to TRBD1. CDR3 size: 16 residues. CDR1 and CDR2 (germline): SGHTA, FQGNSA. V shed 0 bases and J 1 base; nucleotides not matched to a gene: 3. The CDR3 DNA is TGTGCCAGCAGCTTAGCACAGGGGGCGATCCAAGAGACCCAGTACTTC. Its translation is CASSLAQGAIQETQYF. The complete variable domain, with remaining parts taken from reference TRBV7-2 and TRBJ2-5, reads GAGVSQSPSNKVTEKGKDVELRCDPISGHTALYWYRQSLGQGLEFLIYFQGNSAPDKSGLPSDRFSAERTGGSVSTLTIQRTQQEDSAVYLCASSLAQGAIQETQYFGPGTRLLVL.